Below, 9 T cell receptor beta chains from the same sample are listed, as sequenced in a study of CD8 T cells in Susac syndrome. RNA, at about 0.45 to 1 ug, was reverse transcribed with random hexamers. TCRdb processed the immunoSEQ multiplex PCR reads anew with MiXCR; each CDR3 protein has one entry. Found here are roughly 200,000 distinct CDR3 sequences, 90% to 95% of them singletons; the top ten hold around 0.095%. Material for sequencing was CD4+ T cells from PBMCs. Every receptor here comes from a human donor with Susac syndrome.

The V gene is TRBV28, the J gene TRBJ2-1; D not resolved. The CDR3 covers 14 residues. Germline V CDR1 and CDR2: MDHEN, SYDVKM. V lost 8 bases, J lost 0 bases, and 11 bases lay in between. The CDR3 protein is CASLRPSSYNEQFF. For the CDR3, the DNA is TGTGCCAGCCTCCGCCCGAGCTCCTACAATGAGCAGTTCTTC.

This clonotype has just one count. The J gene is TRBJ1-3, the V gene TRBV30, with D uncertain. Germline V gene sequence: CDR1 GTSNPN, CDR2 SVGIG (reference sequence). This CDR3 has 14 amino acids. The V end was cut by 2 bases, the J end by 0 bases, with 8 bases between. In DNA form, the CDR3 reads TGTGCCTGGAGTCAAGAGGCCTCTGGAAACACCATATATTTT. This translates into CAWSQEASGNTIYF.

The chain is built from TRBV30 and TRBJ1-4, with no clear D. Germline assignment: CDR1 GTSNPN and CDR2 SVGIG (reference sequence). CDR3 size: 14 residues. Trimming cost V 3 bases and J 0 bases, with 8 bases left between them. CDR3 residues: CAWSYGATNEKLFF. The DNA of the CDR3 is TGTGCCTGGAGCTACGGAGCAACTAATGAAAAACTGTTTTTT.

The V and J genes are TRBV19 and TRBJ1-5; D is perhaps TRBD1 (5 bases). CDR1 is LNHDA and CDR2 is SQIVND in the germline V gene (reference sequence). This CDR3 region has 15 residues. V was cut by 3 bases and J by 0 bases, with 9 bases left in between. CDR3 nucleotide sequence: TGTGCCAGTAGTATTGCAGACAGTAGCAATCAGCCCCAGCATTTT. Translated, it gives CASSIADSSNQPQHF.

The chain has TRBV28 and TRBJ2-2, with 7 bases fitting TRBD1. The V and J ends lost 10 bases and 0 bases, in that order; junction bases with no gene match: 5. Germline CDR1 MDHEN, CDR2 SYDVKM. The CDR3 has 14 amino acids. DNA of the CDR3: TGTGCCACCTGGGACAGTTCGAACACCGGGGAGCTGTTTTTT. It codes for CATWDSSNTGELFF. The whole variable domain, remainder taken from reference TRBV28 and TRBJ2-2, is DVKVTQSSRYLVKRTGEKVFLECVQDMDHENMFWYRQDPGLGLRLIYFSYDVKMKEKGDIPEGYSVSREKKERFSLILESASTNQTSMYLCATWDSSNTGELFFGEGSRLTVL.

The rearrangement links TRBV4-3 to TRBJ2-7, with TRBD1 matching 7 bases. J lost 2 bases, V lost 0 bases, and 4 bases had no gene match. Germline CDR1 and CDR2: LGHNA and YSLEER. This CDR3 is built from 15 residues. The CDR3 region is CASSQERQGAYEQYF. The CDR3 DNA sequence: TGCGCCAGCAGCCAAGAAAGACAGGGAGCCTACGAGCAGTACTTC.

This chain links TRBV20-1 with TRBJ2-1; TRBD2 agrees at 7 bases. Germline CDR1 reads DFQATT; CDR2 reads SNEGSKA (reference sequence). The CDR3 sequence is 15 residues long. The V segment lost 3 bases and the J segment 9 bases; nucleotides outside the gene matches: 14. In DNA form, the CDR3 reads TGCAGTGCTAGTCCCTGGGGCGGGGGATACGGTGAGCAGTTCTTC. Translated: CSASPWGGGYGEQFF.

This chain links TRBV29-1 with TRBJ2-1, with D possibly matching TRBD1 (6 bases). The germline V and J ends were trimmed by 6 bases and 0 bases, with 18 bases remaining between them. CDR1 is SQVTM, CDR2 ANQGSEA, per germline. The CDR3 extends over 16 amino acids. The CDR3 sequence is CSVVRTEKNSYNEQFF. CDR3 nucleotide sequence: TGCAGCGTCGTCAGGACAGAGAAAAACTCCTACAATGAGCAGTTCTTC.

V and J are TRBV28 and TRBJ2-5; a possible D gene is TRBD1 (5 bases). The ends were cut back, 5 bases at V and 2 bases at J, with 12 bases in the middle. This CDR3 has 14 residues. Per germline, CDR1 MDHEN and CDR2 SYDVKM. As DNA, the CDR3 is TGTGCCAGCAGTCCCCCCCGACAGCAAGAGACCCAGTACTTC. This sequence encodes CASSPPRQQETQYF.